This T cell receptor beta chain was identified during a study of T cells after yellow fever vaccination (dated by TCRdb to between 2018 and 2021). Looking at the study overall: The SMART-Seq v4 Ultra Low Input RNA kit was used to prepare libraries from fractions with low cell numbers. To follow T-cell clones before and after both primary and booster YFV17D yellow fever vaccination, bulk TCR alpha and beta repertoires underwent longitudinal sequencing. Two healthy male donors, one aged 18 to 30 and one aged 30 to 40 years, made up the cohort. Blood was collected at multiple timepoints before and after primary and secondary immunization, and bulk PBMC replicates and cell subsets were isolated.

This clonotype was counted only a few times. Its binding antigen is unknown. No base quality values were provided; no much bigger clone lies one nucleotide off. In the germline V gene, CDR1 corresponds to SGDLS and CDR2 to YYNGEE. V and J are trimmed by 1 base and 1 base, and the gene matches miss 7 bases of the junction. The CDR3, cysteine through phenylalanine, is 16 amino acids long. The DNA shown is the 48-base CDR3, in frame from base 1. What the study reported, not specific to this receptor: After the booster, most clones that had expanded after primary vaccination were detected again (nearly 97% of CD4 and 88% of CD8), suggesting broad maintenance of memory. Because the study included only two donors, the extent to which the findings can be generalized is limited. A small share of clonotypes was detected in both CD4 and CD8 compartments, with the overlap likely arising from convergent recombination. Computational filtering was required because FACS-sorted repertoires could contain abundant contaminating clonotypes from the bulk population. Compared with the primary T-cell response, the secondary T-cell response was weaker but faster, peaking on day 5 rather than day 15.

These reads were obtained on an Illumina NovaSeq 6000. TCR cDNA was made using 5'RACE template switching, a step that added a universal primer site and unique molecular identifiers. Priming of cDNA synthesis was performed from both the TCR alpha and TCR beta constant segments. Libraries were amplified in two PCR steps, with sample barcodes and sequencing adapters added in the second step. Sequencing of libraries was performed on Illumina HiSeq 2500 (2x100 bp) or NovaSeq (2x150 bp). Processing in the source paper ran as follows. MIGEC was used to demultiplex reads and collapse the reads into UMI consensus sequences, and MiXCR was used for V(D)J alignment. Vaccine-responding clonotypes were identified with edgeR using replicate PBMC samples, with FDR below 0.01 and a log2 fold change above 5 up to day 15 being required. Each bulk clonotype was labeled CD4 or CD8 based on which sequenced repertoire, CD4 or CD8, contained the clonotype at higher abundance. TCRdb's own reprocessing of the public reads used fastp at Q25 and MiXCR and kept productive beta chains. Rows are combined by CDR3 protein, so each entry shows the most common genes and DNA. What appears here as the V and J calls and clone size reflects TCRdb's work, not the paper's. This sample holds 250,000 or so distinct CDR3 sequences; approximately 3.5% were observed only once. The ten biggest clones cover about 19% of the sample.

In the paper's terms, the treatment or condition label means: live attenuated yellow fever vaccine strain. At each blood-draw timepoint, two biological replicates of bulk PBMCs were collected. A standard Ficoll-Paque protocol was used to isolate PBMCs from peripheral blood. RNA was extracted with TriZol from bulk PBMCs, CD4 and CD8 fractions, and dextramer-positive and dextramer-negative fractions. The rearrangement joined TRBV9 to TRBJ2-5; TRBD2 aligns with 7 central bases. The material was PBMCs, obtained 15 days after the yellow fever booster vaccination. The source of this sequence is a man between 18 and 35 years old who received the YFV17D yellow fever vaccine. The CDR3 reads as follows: CASSVTAGTFQETQYF. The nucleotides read TGTGCCAGCAGCGTAACAGCGGGGACCTTCCAAGAGACCCAGTACTTC.